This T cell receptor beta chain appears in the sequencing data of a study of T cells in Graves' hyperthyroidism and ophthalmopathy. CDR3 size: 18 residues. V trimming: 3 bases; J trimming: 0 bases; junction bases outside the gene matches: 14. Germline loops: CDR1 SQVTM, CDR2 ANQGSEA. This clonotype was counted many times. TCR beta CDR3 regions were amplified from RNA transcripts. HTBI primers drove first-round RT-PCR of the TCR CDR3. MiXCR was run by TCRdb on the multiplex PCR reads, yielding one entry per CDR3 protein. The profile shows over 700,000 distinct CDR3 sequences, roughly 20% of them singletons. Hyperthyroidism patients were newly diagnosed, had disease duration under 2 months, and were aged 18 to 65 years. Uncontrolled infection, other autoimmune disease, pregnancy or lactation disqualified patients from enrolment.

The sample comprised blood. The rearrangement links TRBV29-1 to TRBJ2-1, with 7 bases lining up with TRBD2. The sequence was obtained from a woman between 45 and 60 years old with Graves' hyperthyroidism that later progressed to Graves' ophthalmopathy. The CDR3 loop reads CSVDPYLGGTSSYNEQFF. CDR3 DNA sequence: TGCAGCGTTGATCCGTATCTCGGGGGGACGAGCTCCTACAATGAGCAGTTCTTC.